This TCR beta chain was found in a study of OX40 agonist ivuxolimab in advanced cancers. V gave up 2 bases and J gave up 0 bases; unmatched junction bases: 9. This CDR3 is 17 amino acids long. The germline V gene has CDR1 SEHNR and CDR2 FQNEAQ (reference sequence). Findings and caveats of the study: CD8+ T cells showed, on average, more clonal expansion than CD4+ cells. The specificity for antigen of the expanded peripheral T cells was not determined.

This clone has only a few counts. Its antigen is not identified. The protocol was immunoSEQ multiplex PCR, while the TCRdb copy is restricted to in-frame clones and leaves out a portion. The sample lists fewer than 95,000 clones; roughly 89% were seen once. The J gene is TRBJ1-1, the V gene TRBV7-9, with 7 positions matching TRBD1. This clonotype was obtained from an adult with an advanced solid tumor such as melanoma, head and neck, liver or kidney cancer. This material consisted of CD4+ or CD8+ T cells sorted from blood, taken in a trial of the OX40 agonist ivuxolimab. This CDR3 reads CASSLSLVQGMNTEAFF. The CDR3 coding sequence is TGTGCCAGCAGCTTATCCTTGGTACAGGGGATGAACACTGAAGCTTTCTTT.